These T cell receptor beta chains were read from a single sample in a study of blood T cell repertoires in COVID-19. The data were produced by immunoSEQ multiplex PCR, yet TCRdb's version contains in-frame clones alone and is incomplete. The sample gives fewer than 250,000 clones, approximately 84% of which show up once; under 2% is in the top ten. Source material: peripheral blood. These receptors all stem from a woman of 80 years or more with acute or convalescent COVID-19. Each CDR3 is given with its conserved first and last residue. D genes are given only for firm matches. Clone size, where shown, is once, few, many, or a class for clones that have expanded.

clone_size,d_call,v_call,cdr3_length,j_call,cdr3_aa,cdr3_nt
.,.,TRBV7-2,14,TRBJ2-2,CASSLGARTGELFF,TGTGCCAGCAGCTTAGGGGCCCGGACCGGGGAGCTGTTTTTT
.,.,TRBV10-3,16,TRBJ2-7,CAISEPAAGRAYEQYF,TGTGCCATCAGTGAGCCCGCGGCGGGGCGGGCCTACGAGCAGTACTTC
once,TRBD1,TRBV5-1,13,TRBJ2-7,CASSQGQAYEQYF,TGCGCCAGCAGCCAAGGACAGGCCTACGAGCAGTACTTC
.,TRBD1,TRBV19,16,TRBJ1-5,CASSRSTGGENQPQHF,TGTGCCAGTAGCCGCTCGACAGGGGGCGAAAATCAGCCCCAGCATTTT
.,.,TRBV5-1,16,TRBJ1-5,CASSFHRVVSNQPQHF,TGCGCCAGCAGCTTTCACAGGGTAGTCTCTAATCAGCCCCAGCATTTT
.,.,TRBV15,11,TRBJ2-3,CASRIPDTQYF,TGTGCCTCGCGGATCCCAGATACGCAGTATTTT
once,TRBD1,TRBV6-5,12,TRBJ1-1,CASRETGYEAFF,TGTGCCAGCAGAGAGACAGGGTACGAAGCTTTCTTT
.,.,TRBV5-4,14,TRBJ2-6,CASSDGSGANVLTF,TGTGCCAGCAGCGACGGGAGTGGGGCCAACGTCCTGACTTTC
.,.,TRBV7-3,14,TRBJ2-2,CASSLQGRTGELFF,TGTGCCAGCAGCTTACAGGGTAGAACCGGGGAGCTGTTTTTT
.,.,TRBV3-1/TRBV3-2,15,TRBJ2-3,CASSSSSSGADTQYF,.
.,.,TRBV18,13,TRBJ2-2,CASSPRGTGELFF,TGTGCCAGCTCACCGAGGGGGACCGGGGAGCTGTTTTTT
.,TRBD1,TRBV18,14,TRBJ2-3,CASSPGTGGDTQYF,TGTGCCAGCTCACCCGGGACAGGGGGAGATACGCAGTATTTT